Listed here are 20 T cell receptor beta chains from one sample, sequenced in a study of shared clonotypes between healthy human individuals. The repertoire was sequenced with immunoSEQ multiplex PCR; TCRdb's copy has only in-frame clones and lacks some. The data show millions of clones, with around 95% seen just once and under 0.15% held by the top ten. The specimen was naive CD4+ T cells sorted from blood. As for subset: CD45RA+ positively selected. Source of these receptors: a man aged 18 to 35 in good health.

The table lists this clone with a count of one. This chain joins TRBV7-9 and TRBJ2-1; 11 bases are shared with TRBD2. This CDR3 has 15 amino acids. V trimming: 6 bases; J trimming: 6 bases; junction bases outside the gene matches: 7. Germline CDR1 is SEHNR and CDR2 is FQNEAQ (reference sequence). The CDR3 DNA follows: TGTGCCAGCAGATCGGTAGCGGGAGGGGCCAATGAGCAGTTCTTC. Its translation is CASRSVAGGANEQFF.

This chain links TRBV6-6 with TRBJ2-7; D unclear. Per the germline V gene, CDR1 is MNHNY and CDR2 is SVGAGI (reference sequence). The V and J ends lost 5 bases and 2 bases respectively, with 13 bases between them. The CDR3 runs to 14 residues. The CDR3 here is CASSPPGSPYEQYF. The CDR3 DNA follows: TGTGCCAGCAGTCCCCCGGGTAGTCCCTACGAGCAGTACTTC.

Concerning this clone itself: The sample contains more than one DNA sequence encoding this CDR3. The V call is TRBV19, the J call TRBJ2-1; 10 nucleotides agree with TRBD2. Germline CDR1 and CDR2: LNHDA and SQIVND (reference sequence). The V segment lost 4 bases and the J segment 7 bases; nucleotides outside the gene matches: 7. This CDR3 is 15 amino acids long. This CDR3 is CASSTLAGAYNEQFF. The CDR3 DNA sequence: TGTGCCAGTAGTACCCTAGCGGGAGCGTATAATGAGCAGTTCTTC.

The rearrangement links TRBV9 to TRBJ1-3; no clear D gene. Trimming stripped 0 bases from V and 0 bases from J, with 4 bases between. This CDR3 contains 14 residues. Germline V gene data show CDR1 as SGDLS and CDR2 as YYNGEE. The CDR3 is CASSVDVSGNTIYF. The DNA for the CDR3 is TGTGCCAGCAGCGTAGATGTCTCTGGAAACACCATATATTTT.

The rearrangement uses TRBV7-2 and TRBJ1-2; unclear D gene. With 8 bases removed from V and 2 bases from J, the gap between germline ends came to 15 bases. Looked up from germline, CDR1 is SGHTA and CDR2 is FQGNSA. The CDR3 loop spans 14 amino acids. DNA for the CDR3: TGTGCCAGCGCCCTGGGAAGGGCGAACTATGGCTACACCTTC. This encodes CASALGRANYGYTF.

This clone came up once. The chain couples TRBV18 to TRBJ2-7, with D possibly being TRBD2 (6 bases). CDR1 is KGHSH, CDR2 LQKENI, per germline. The CDR3 is made up of 14 amino acids. V dropped 4 bases and J dropped 7 bases, with 17 bases sitting between them. Written as DNA, the CDR3 is TGTGCCAGCTCACTGGGGTACAACCGGGAGGAGCAGTACTTC. This translates into CASSLGYNREEQYF.

In regard to this clone: The same CDR3 can be traced to other DNA sequences in this sample. The chain has TRBV28 and TRBJ2-5, with 9 bases lining up with TRBD1. The CDR3 loop spans 14 amino acids. The V gene's germline CDR1 is MDHEN and CDR2 SYDVKM. The V gene end was trimmed by 4 bases and the J gene end by 4 bases; junction bases not matched to a gene: 4. The CDR3 loop is CASSSDRGGETQYF. For the CDR3, the DNA is TGTGCCAGCAGTTCAGACAGGGGGGGAGAGACCCAGTACTTC. The variable domain in full, completed from reference TRBV28 and TRBJ2-5, reads DVKVTQSSRYLVKRTGEKVFLECVQDMDHENMFWYRQDPGLGLRLIYFSYDVKMKEKGDIPEGYSVSREKKERFSLILESASTNQTSMYLCASSSDRGGETQYFGPGTRLLVL.

V and J are TRBV6-5 and TRBJ2-3; 10 bases are a match to TRBD1. J gave up 5 bases and V 6 bases, and 8 bases lay outside the gene matches. Germline CDR1 is MNHEY and CDR2 is SVGAGI. The CDR3 covers 15 residues. CDR3 DNA sequence: TGTGCCAGCAGACTGACAGGGGGCAAGGGAGATACGCAGTATTTT. Its protein is CASRLTGGKGDTQYF.

The rearrangement joins TRBV5-1 to TRBJ2-3; D is undetermined. The germline V gene has CDR1 SGHRS and CDR2 YFSETQ. The CDR3 consists of 15 residues. The V gene lost 4 bases and the J gene lost 0 bases, with 12 bases spanning the gap. The chain's CDR3 is CASSPPRGSTDTQYF. CDR3 nucleotides: TGCGCCAGCAGCCCACCCCGCGGAAGCACAGATACGCAGTATTTT.

In its sample, this clone was seen many times. Other DNA sequences within the sample encode an identical CDR3. CDR3 residues: CASSLSTGGAFF. In DNA form, the CDR3 reads TGTGCCAGCAGCTTATCCACAGGGGGAGCTTTCTTT. The V call is TRBV7-9, the J call TRBJ1-1, with 8 bases identical to TRBD1. The germline CDR1 and CDR2 sequences are SEHNR and FQNEAQ (reference sequence). With 2 bases clipped from V and 10 bases from J, the junction kept 3 bases outside the gene matches. The length of the CDR3 is 12 residues.

V is TRBV6-1 and J is TRBJ1-2, with D perhaps TRBD1 (6 bases). V lost 2 bases to trimming and J lost 4 bases, with 14 bases between them. The V gene's germline CDR1 is MNHNS and CDR2 SASEGT. The CDR3 spans 15 residues. The CDR3 loop is CASSERPDSTYGYTF. DNA for the CDR3: TGTGCCAGCAGTGAACGCCCGGACAGCACCTATGGCTACACCTTC.

Remarks on this clone: The junction shows a germline mismatch at one end, possibly a read error. This chain links TRBV6-1 with TRBJ2-1, with TRBD2 matching over 8 bases. Germline V CDR1 and CDR2: MNHNS, SASEGT. CDR3 size: 16 residues. The CDR3 sequence: CASREAGDPSYNEQFF. The CDR3 DNA follows: TGTGCCAGCAGGGAAGCGGGAGACCCCTCCTACAATGAGCAGTTCTTC.

This sequence joins TRBV29-1 and TRBJ2-5; D ambiguous. Trimming pared 0 bases from V and 1 base from J, leaving 12 bases between. The CDR3 is made up of 15 amino acids. CDR1 SQVTM and CDR2 ANQGSEA come from the germline V gene. The CDR3 DNA sequence: TGCAGCGTTGAAGATCGGTATCGGCTCCAAGAGACCCAGTACTTC. Its translation is CSVEDRYRLQETQYF.

V gene TRBV18 combines with J gene TRBJ2-7; 15 nucleotides align to TRBD2. The germline V gene encodes CDR1 KGHSH and CDR2 LQKENI. The ends lost 10 bases at V and 2 bases at J; junction bases unmatched: 3. This CDR3 comprises 14 residues. CDR3 in amino acids: CATGLAGGPYEQYF. The CDR3 DNA sequence: TGTGCCACAGGACTAGCGGGGGGGCCCTACGAGCAGTACTTC.

V usage is TRBV7-2 and J usage is TRBJ2-5, with 11 bases that match TRBD2. Per the germline V gene, CDR1 is SGHTA and CDR2 is FQGNSA. The CDR3 contains 16 residues. V dropped 2 bases and J dropped 5; count of bases not matched to a gene: 7. CDR3 in amino acids: CASSLLGLAVLETQYF. For the CDR3, the DNA is TGTGCCAGCAGCTTATTGGGACTAGCGGTCCTTGAGACCCAGTACTTC.

Remarks on this clone: At one of its ends the junction is not consistent with the germline gene, which may arise from a read error. The chain has TRBV4-1 and TRBJ1-4, with 7 nucleotides matching TRBD1. This CDR3 has 15 residues. Germline V CDR1 and CDR2: MGHRA, YSYEKL. CDR3 sequence (DNA): TGCGCCAGCAGCCTAGGGACAGCTACTACTGAAAAACTGTTTTTT. It is translated as CASSLGTATTEKLFF.

The rearrangement joins TRBV29-1 to TRBJ1-1, with 10 bases aligning to TRBD1. CDR3 length: 14 amino acids. The ends lost 2 bases at V and 4 bases at J; junction bases unmatched: 4. Germline values: CDR1 SQVTM, CDR2 ANQGSEA. The DNA of the CDR3 is TGCAGCGTTGAACGTGGGACAGGGGTCACTGAAGCTTTCTTT. As protein: CSVERGTGVTEAFF.

The rearrangement links TRBV6-6 to TRBJ1-3, with 9 bases identical to TRBD1. V lost 8 bases, J lost 4 bases, and 12 bases stayed unmatched. Germline CDR1 and CDR2: MNHNY and SVGAGI (reference sequence). The CDR3 has 16 residues. In DNA, the CDR3 is TGTGCCAGCGCCCTTCTCGCGGGGACAGGGGGAAACACCATATATTTT. It translates to CASALLAGTGGNTIYF.

J is TRBJ2-3 and V is TRBV6-5; TRBD2 matches 12 bases. The CDR3 sequence is 12 residues long. The junction had 5 bases not matched to a gene; V was cut back by 11 bases and J by 8 bases. Germline CDR1 is MNHEY and CDR2 is SVGAGI. The CDR3 sequence: CAATSGSSTQYF. Written as DNA, the CDR3 is TGTGCCGCGACTAGCGGGAGTAGTACGCAGTATTTT.

The genes are TRBV18 and TRBJ2-5, with D unclear. This CDR3 comprises 13 residues. Trimming cost V 4 bases and J 4 bases, with 10 bases left between them. Germline values: CDR1 KGHSH, CDR2 LQKENI. The CDR3, as DNA: TGTGCCAGCTCACTAAGTACAACAGAGACCCAGTACTTC. As protein: CASSLSTTETQYF.